A single sample is the source of the 30 T cell receptor beta chains below, sequenced in a study of OX40 agonist ivuxolimab in advanced cancers. Data came from immunoSEQ multiplex PCR; TCRdb stores just in-frame clones and leaves some out. This sample has roughly 79,000 clones, with around 92% found just once. The sequenced sample was CD4+ or CD8+ T cells sorted from blood, obtained in a trial of the OX40 agonist ivuxolimab. The receptors here all came from an adult with an advanced solid tumor such as melanoma, head and neck, liver or kidney cancer.

The count of this clone is one. The J gene is TRBJ2-1, the V gene TRBV27, with TRBD2 matching 10 bases. Trimming cost V 3 bases and J 4 bases; bases outside gene matches: 6. This CDR3 has 16 amino acids. Germline CDR1 is MNHEY and CDR2 is SMNVEV (reference sequence). The CDR3 loop reads CASSFGLAGAYNEQFF. The CDR3 bases are TGTGCCAGCAGTTTCGGGCTAGCGGGGGCGTACAATGAGCAGTTCTTC.

On this clone itself: Possible read error: a much larger clone is one base away. The chain couples TRBV2 to TRBJ2-7, with D perhaps TRBD1 (6 bases). The length of the CDR3 is 12 residues. The germline V and J ends were trimmed by 6 bases and 0 bases, with 6 bases remaining between them. Germline CDR1 is SNHLY and CDR2 is FYNNEI. The CDR3 reads CASRDSSYEQYF. CDR3 nucleotide sequence: TGTGCCAGCAGGGACAGCTCCTACGAGCAGTACTTC.

The V gene is TRBV5-6, the J gene TRBJ1-3, with TRBD1 as a possible D gene (5 bases). The CDR3 has 15 residues. Trimming pared 1 base from V and 2 bases from J, leaving 10 bases between. Germline V gene lookup returns CDR1 SGHDT and CDR2 YYEEEE. CDR3 DNA: TGTGCCAGCAGCTTGACGAGGGGAGCTGGAAACACCATATATTTT. Protein: CASSLTRGAGNTIYF.

The chain combines TRBV7-6 with TRBJ1-6, with D tentatively TRBD1 (6 bases). V was cut by 0 bases and J by 4 bases, with 13 bases left in between. CDR1 is SGHVS, CDR2 FNYEAQ, per germline. This CDR3 is 17 amino acids long. In nucleotides, the CDR3 is TGTGCCAGCAGCTTAGCGCTGGGGGCGTTGTATAATTCACCCCTCCACTTT. It encodes CASSLALGALYNSPLHF. The full variable domain, rest sourced from reference TRBV7-6 and TRBJ1-6, is GAGVSQSPRYKVTKRGQDVALRCDPISGHVSLYWYRQALGQGPEFLTYFNYEAQQDKSGLPNDRFSAERPEGSISTLTIQRTEQRDSAMYRCASSLALGALYNSPLHFGNGTRLTVT.

The count of this clone is one. In DNA form, the CDR3 reads TGTGCCAGCAGCCCGCCCGCATATAATTCACCCCTCCACTTT. It is translated as CASSPPAYNSPLHF. The chain is built from TRBV7-6 and TRBJ1-6; no clear D gene. V was clipped by 5 bases and J by 4 bases, with 9 bases between them. The V gene's germline CDR1 is SGHVS and CDR2 FNYEAQ. The CDR3 totals 14 residues.

The rearrangement links TRBV19 to TRBJ2-1, with D perhaps matching TRBD2 (5 bases). Trimming removed 7 bases from V and 10 bases from J, with 29 bases in between. Germline CDR1 and CDR2: LNHDA and SQIVND (reference sequence). This CDR3 is built from 17 residues. CDR3 amino acids: CASTQRLRSETGGEQFF. CDR3 bases: TGTGCCAGTACTCAGAGACTCCGCTCCGAGACCGGCGGGGAGCAGTTCTTC.

This chain uses TRBV10-1 with TRBJ2-7, with TRBD1 identical over 7 bases. Trimming removed 3 bases from V and 5 bases from J; junction bases left unmatched: 4. Germline-derived CDR1 and CDR2 are WNHNN and SYGVQD (reference sequence). The CDR3 runs 13 residues. CDR3: CASSDDRANEQYF. As DNA, the CDR3 is TGCGCCAGCAGTGATGACAGGGCCAACGAGCAGTACTTC.

This sequence joins TRBV6-5 and TRBJ1-2; D is uncertain. The CDR3 has 14 amino acids. Germline V CDR1 and CDR2: MNHEY, SVGAGI. V was clipped by 2 bases and J by 2 bases, with 9 bases between them. The CDR3 spells CASSYNEGNYGYTF. CDR3 DNA: TGTGCCAGCAGTTACAATGAGGGAAACTATGGCTACACCTTC.

The chain has TRBV2 and TRBJ1-4, with D unresolved. The CDR3 extends over 16 amino acids. V was clipped by 6 bases and J by 5 bases, with 19 bases between them. Germline CDR1 reads SNHLY; CDR2 reads FYNNEI. The CDR3 DNA is TGTGCCAGCAGACCCACCCCGGGCAGTATGAATGAAAAACTGTTTTTT. Translated: CASRPTPGSMNEKLFF.

V usage is TRBV30 and J usage is TRBJ2-7, with D perhaps TRBD1 (7 bases). The CDR3 loop spans 15 amino acids. With 2 bases removed from V and 3 bases from J, the gap between germline ends came to 17 bases. CDR1 is GTSNPN and CDR2 is SVGIG in the germline V gene (reference sequence). CDR3 residues: CAWSPRGDTDYEQYF. The CDR3 nucleotides are TGTGCCTGGAGTCCCAGGGGGGATACGGACTACGAGCAGTACTTC.

This sequence joins TRBV27 and TRBJ2-7; 10 bases are a match to TRBD1. V was clipped by 0 bases and J by 2 bases; unmatched bases: 7. Germline-derived CDR1 and CDR2 are MNHEY and SMNVEV (reference sequence). The CDR3 has 17 residues. This CDR3 reads CASSLSWGDRGTYEQYF. The DNA for the CDR3 is TGTGCCAGCAGTTTATCGTGGGGGGACAGGGGAACCTACGAGCAGTACTTC.

This clone has a single count. Here the CDR3 reads CASSAPTGDTEAFF. Written as DNA, the CDR3 is TGTGCCAGCAGCGCACCCACAGGGGACACTGAAGCTTTCTTT. This chain links TRBV9 with TRBJ1-1; 7 bases line up with TRBD1. Germline loops: CDR1 SGDLS, CDR2 YYNGEE. The trim removed 3 bases at V and 3 bases at J, leaving 5 bases unmatched. The CDR3 extends over 14 amino acids.

This clone showed up just a few times. The V and J genes are TRBV6-4 and TRBJ2-3, with 7 positions matching TRBD2. The CDR3 covers 15 residues. V was clipped by 2 bases and J by 1 base; unmatched bases: 3. Germline CDR1 and CDR2: MRHNA and SNTAGT. CDR3 DNA: TGTGCCAGCAGTGACAATCGGGGGGGCACAGATACGCAGTATTTT. Its translation: CASSDNRGGTDTQYF.

The chain couples TRBV5-1 to TRBJ2-3, with TRBD2 matching 7 bases. The CDR3 runs to 15 residues. CDR1 and CDR2 (germline): SGHRS, YFSETQ. The V gene end was trimmed by 2 bases and the J gene end by 2 bases; junction bases not matched to a gene: 5. CDR3 DNA sequence: TGCGCCAGCAGCTTCTACGGGGGGTACACAGATACGCAGTATTTT. It specifies CASSFYGGYTDTQYF.

The chain employs TRBV10-3 and TRBJ1-2, with D uncertain. The germline gives CDR1 ENHRY, CDR2 SYGVKD. Trimming took 7 bases from V and 7 from J, leaving 10 bases between them. This CDR3 is 11 amino acids long. CDR3 sequence reads: CAINKEGGYTF. The CDR3 nucleotides are TGTGCCATCAATAAGGAGGGTGGCTACACCTTC.

The rearrangement joins TRBV27 to TRBJ1-3; D uncertain. The CDR3 has 16 residues. V was shortened by 5 bases and J by 0 bases, with 14 bases between the two germline ends. Germline lookup yields CDR1 MNHEY and CDR2 SMNVEV (reference sequence). For the CDR3, the DNA is TGTGCCAGCAGTCCGTCTCCGGGGTCCTCTGGAAACACCATATATTTT. Protein sequence: CASSPSPGSSGNTIYF.

Comment on this clone: Other DNA variants within this sample encode the same CDR3. The chain employs TRBV19 and TRBJ1-1; TRBD1 agrees at 7 bases. Germline V gene sequence: CDR1 LNHDA, CDR2 SQIVND (reference sequence). V shed 1 base, J shed 4 bases, and the junction held 3 bases outside the gene matches. This CDR3 has 14 amino acids. The CDR3 spells CASSIGQGGTEAFF. The CDR3 nucleotides read TGTGCCAGTAGTATAGGACAGGGAGGCACTGAAGCTTTCTTT.

This chain joins TRBV5-6 and TRBJ1-2, with D unclear. CDR3 size: 14 residues. Germline-derived CDR1 and CDR2 are SGHDT and YYEEEE. Deletions cut 4 bases from V and 0 bases from J, with 10 bases between. The CDR3 protein is CASSAWRANYGYTF. CDR3 DNA sequence: TGTGCCAGCAGCGCTTGGAGGGCTAACTATGGCTACACCTTC.

This chain uses TRBV9 with TRBJ2-3; TRBD2 matches 7 bases. The length of the CDR3 is 16 residues. Germline V gene data show CDR1 as SGDLS and CDR2 as YYNGEE. V shed 0 bases and J 2 bases; nucleotides not matched to a gene: 6. CDR3 sequence reads: CASSVEGGGTTDTQYF. CDR3 in DNA: TGTGCCAGCAGCGTAGAGGGCGGGGGAACCACAGATACGCAGTATTTT.

The CDR3 loop is CASGFMGDAETQYF. DNA for the CDR3: TGTGCTAGTGGTTTTATGGGGGATGCGGAGACCCAGTACTTC. The chain recombines TRBV12-5 with TRBJ2-5; D might be TRBD1 or TRBD2, each matching 5 bases. V was pared by 3 bases and J by 5 bases, with 13 bases between. Germline loops: CDR1 LGHNT, CDR2 FRNRAP. This CDR3 has 14 amino acids. The full variable domain, completed using reference TRBV12-5 and TRBJ2-5, is DARVTQTPRHKVTEMGQEVTMRCQPILGHNTVFWYRQTMMQGLELLAYFRNRAPLDDSGMPKDRFSAEMPDATLATLKIQPSEPRDSAVYFCASGFMGDAETQYFGPGTRLLVL.

The CDR3 region has the DNA TGTGCCAGTAGTATTGACAGGGGGCCCTTTGGCTACACCTTC. Its protein is CASSIDRGPFGYTF. V usage is TRBV19 and J usage is TRBJ1-2; 10 bases align to TRBD1. Germline values: CDR1 LNHDA, CDR2 SQIVND (reference sequence). There are 14 residues in the CDR3. V dropped 3 bases and J dropped 7; count of bases not matched to a gene: 5.

The rearrangement links TRBV4-3 to TRBJ2-3, with TRBD2 matching over 8 bases. The CDR3 totals 15 residues. Per germline, CDR1 LGHNA and CDR2 YSLEER. Trimming removed 4 bases from V and 3 bases from J; junction bases left unmatched: 6. CDR3 loop: CASSPRGGGTDTQYF. The CDR3 region has the DNA TGCGCCAGCAGCCCCCGGGGGGGTGGGACAGATACGCAGTATTTT.

The chain couples TRBV6-5 to TRBJ1-2; no definite D call. Per germline, CDR1 MNHEY and CDR2 SVGAGI. CDR3 length: 15 residues. V was clipped by 0 bases and J by 8 bases, with 16 bases between them. The CDR3 loop reads CASSYSFEGSEGYTF. CDR3 nucleotide sequence: TGTGCCAGCAGTTACTCCTTTGAGGGCTCGGAGGGCTACACCTTC.

This rearrangement joins TRBV7-9 to TRBJ2-7, with D perhaps TRBD1 or TRBD2 (6 bases each). Germline CDR1 is SEHNR and CDR2 is FQNEAQ (reference sequence). The CDR3 totals 13 residues. With 5 bases removed from V and 6 bases from J, the gap between germline ends came to 14 bases. The CDR3 loop is CASSLPGALEQYF. The CDR3 DNA follows: TGTGCCAGCAGCCTGCCGGGGGCCCTCGAGCAGTACTTC.

This clone appeared a single time. CDR3 sequence reads: CASWGRQGFVSGDYGYTF. DNA of the CDR3: TGTGCCAGTTGGGGAAGACAGGGATTCGTATCGGGCGACTATGGCTACACCTTC. The rearrangement joins TRBV19 to TRBJ1-2; 7 bases map to TRBD1. From germline, CDR1 is LNHDA and CDR2 SQIVND (reference sequence). The CDR3 extends over 18 amino acids. V dropped 8 bases and J dropped 3; count of bases not matched to a gene: 21.

The chain couples TRBV25-1 to TRBJ1-2, with D unresolved. Trimming took off 1 base at V and 4 bases at J, with 10 bases between the two ends. Germline V gives CDR1 MGHDK, CDR2 SYGVNS. The CDR3 has 14 residues. CDR3: CASSEFGLSYGYTF. The CDR3 DNA follows: TGTGCCAGCAGTGAATTTGGTTTGAGCTATGGCTACACCTTC.

The chain has TRBV2 and TRBJ2-2; 11 bases map to TRBD2. CDR3 length equals 18 residues. V gave up 6 bases and J gave up 0 bases; unmatched junction bases: 9. CDR1 and CDR2 from the germline V gene are SNHLY and FYNNEI. The CDR3 nucleotides are TGTGCCAGCAGCGAGTCGCTAGCGGGGGGCCCGAACACCGGGGAGCTGTTTTTT. Encoded protein: CASSESLAGGPNTGELFF.

This clone was detected once. This chain uses TRBV2 with TRBJ2-3; D possibly uses TRBD1 or TRBD2 (5 bases each). The CDR3 is 15 amino acids. The V end lost 3 bases, the J end lost 1 base, and 11 bases lay between the germline ends. In germline, CDR1 is SNHLY, CDR2 FYNNEI. The CDR3 loop is CASSEPRDGTDTQYF. The CDR3, as DNA: TGTGCCAGCAGTGAGCCCAGGGACGGCACAGATACGCAGTATTTT.

This clone appeared once. The chain has TRBV4-3 and TRBJ1-6, with 8 bases identical to TRBD1. Germline values: CDR1 LGHNA, CDR2 YSLEER. V was clipped by 1 base and J by 6 bases; unmatched bases: 2. There are 15 residues in the CDR3. In DNA form, the CDR3 reads TGCGCCAGCAGCCAAGGGACAGGGATTAATTCACCCCTCCACTTT. The encoded protein is CASSQGTGINSPLHF.

The J gene is TRBJ2-2, the V gene TRBV27, with D maybe TRBD1 (5 bases). The germline CDR1 and CDR2 sequences are MNHEY and SMNVEV (reference sequence). This CDR3 contains 13 residues. V lost 3 bases to trimming and J lost 6 bases, with 8 bases between them. The chain's CDR3 is CASSFDSAGELFF. CDR3 sequence (DNA): TGTGCCAGCAGTTTTGACAGTGCCGGGGAGCTGTTTTTT.